Only one count was recorded for the clone carrying this T cell receptor (beta chain). Germline V gene sequence: CDR1 MNHNS, CDR2 SASEGT. CDR3 length: 14 amino acids. V was trimmed by 3 bases and J by 2 bases, leaving 5 bases between them. Assay: immunoSEQ multiplex PCR; the TCRdb copy retains only in-frame clones and omits some. The repertoire includes about 160,000 clones, roughly 93% of them detected once, and more than 4.5% sits in the top ten. The sample is drawn from a study of control samples from healthy donors and cancer patients. The chain recombines TRBV6-1 with TRBJ1-6; possibly TRBD1 for D (5 bases). Sample: blood. The TCR sequence derives from a man younger than 35 in good health. The CDR3 is CASSDRAYNSPLHF. For the CDR3, the DNA is TGTGCCAGCAGTGACAGGGCCTATAATTCACCCCTCCACTTT.